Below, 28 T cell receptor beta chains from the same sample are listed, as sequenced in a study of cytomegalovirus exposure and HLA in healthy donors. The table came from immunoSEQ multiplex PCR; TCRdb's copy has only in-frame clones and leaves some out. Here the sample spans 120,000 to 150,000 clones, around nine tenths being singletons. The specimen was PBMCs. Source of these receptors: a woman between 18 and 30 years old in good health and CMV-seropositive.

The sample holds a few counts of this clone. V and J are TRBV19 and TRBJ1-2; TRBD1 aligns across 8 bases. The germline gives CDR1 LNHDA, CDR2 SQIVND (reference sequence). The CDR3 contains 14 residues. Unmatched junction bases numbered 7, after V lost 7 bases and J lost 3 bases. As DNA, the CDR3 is TGTGCCAGTATTAGCCGGGACAGGTACTATGGCTACACCTTC. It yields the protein CASISRDRYYGYTF.

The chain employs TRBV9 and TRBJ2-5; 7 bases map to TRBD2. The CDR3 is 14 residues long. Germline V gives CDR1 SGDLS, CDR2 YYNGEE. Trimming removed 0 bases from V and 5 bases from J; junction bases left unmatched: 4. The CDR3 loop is CASSVEVLAETQYF. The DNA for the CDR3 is TGTGCCAGCAGCGTAGAGGTACTAGCGGAGACCCAGTACTTC.

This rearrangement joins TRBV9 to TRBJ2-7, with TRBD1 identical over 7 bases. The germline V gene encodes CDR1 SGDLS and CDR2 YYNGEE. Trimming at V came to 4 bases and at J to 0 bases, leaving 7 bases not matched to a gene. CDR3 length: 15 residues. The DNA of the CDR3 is TGTGCCAGCAGCTCCGAGGGGGCAGACTCCTACGAGCAGTACTTC. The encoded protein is CASSSEGADSYEQYF.

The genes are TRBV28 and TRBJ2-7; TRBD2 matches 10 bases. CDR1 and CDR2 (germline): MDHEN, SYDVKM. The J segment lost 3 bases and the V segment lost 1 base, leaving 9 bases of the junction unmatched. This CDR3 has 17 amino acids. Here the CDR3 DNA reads TGTGCCAGCAGTTTATTACCCTGGGCTAGCGGGAGCTACGAGCAGTACTTC. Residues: CASSLLPWASGSYEQYF.

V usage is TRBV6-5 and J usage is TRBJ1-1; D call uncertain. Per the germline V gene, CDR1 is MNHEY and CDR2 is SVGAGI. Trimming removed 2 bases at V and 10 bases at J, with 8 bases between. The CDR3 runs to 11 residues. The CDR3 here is CASSYPGLAFF. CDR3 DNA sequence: TGTGCCAGCAGTTACCCCGGTTTAGCTTTCTTT.

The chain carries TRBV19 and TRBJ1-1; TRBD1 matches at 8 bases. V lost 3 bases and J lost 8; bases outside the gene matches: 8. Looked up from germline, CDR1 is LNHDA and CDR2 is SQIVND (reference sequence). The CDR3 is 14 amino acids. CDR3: CASSMFRTGIEAFF. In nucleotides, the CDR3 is TGTGCCAGTAGTATGTTTCGGACAGGGATAGAAGCTTTCTTT.

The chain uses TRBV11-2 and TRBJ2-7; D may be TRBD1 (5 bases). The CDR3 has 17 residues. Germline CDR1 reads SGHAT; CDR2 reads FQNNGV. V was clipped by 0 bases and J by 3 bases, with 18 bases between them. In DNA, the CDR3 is TGTGCCAGCAGCTTAGATGTGGTACAGGACCTCAGCTACGAGCAGTACTTC. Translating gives CASSLDVVQDLSYEQYF.

CDR3 nucleotides: TGCGCCAGCAGCCAAAACGGGAGGAATTCACCCCTCCACTTT. Translation gives CASSQNGRNSPLHF. This chain connects TRBV4-3 to TRBJ1-6; D call uncertain. V lost 2 bases to trimming and J lost 7 bases, with 9 bases between them. The CDR3 is made up of 14 amino acids. The V gene's germline CDR1 is LGHNA and CDR2 YSLEER.

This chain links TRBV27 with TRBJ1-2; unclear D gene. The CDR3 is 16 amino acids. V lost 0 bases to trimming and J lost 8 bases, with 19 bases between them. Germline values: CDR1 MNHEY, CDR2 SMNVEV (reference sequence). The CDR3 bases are TGTGCCAGCAGTTTATCGTTCGAGGCGACGCGTAGAGGCTACACCTTC. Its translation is CASSLSFEATRRGYTF.

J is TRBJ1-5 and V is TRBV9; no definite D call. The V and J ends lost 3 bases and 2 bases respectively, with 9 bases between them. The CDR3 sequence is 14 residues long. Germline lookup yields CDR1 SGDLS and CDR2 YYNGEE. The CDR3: CASSALGGNQPQHF. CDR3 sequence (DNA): TGTGCCAGCAGCGCCCTTGGAGGCAATCAGCCCCAGCATTTT.

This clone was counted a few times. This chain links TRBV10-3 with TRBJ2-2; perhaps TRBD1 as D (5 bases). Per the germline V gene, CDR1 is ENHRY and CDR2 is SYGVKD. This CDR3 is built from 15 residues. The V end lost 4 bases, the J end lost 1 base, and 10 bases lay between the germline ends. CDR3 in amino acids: CAISVLRGNTGELFF. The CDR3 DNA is TGTGCCATCAGTGTTCTTAGGGGGAACACCGGGGAGCTGTTTTTT.

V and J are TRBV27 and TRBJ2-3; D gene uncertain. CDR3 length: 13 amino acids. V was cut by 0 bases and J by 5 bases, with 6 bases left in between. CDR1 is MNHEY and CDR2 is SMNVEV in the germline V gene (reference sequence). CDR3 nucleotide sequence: TGTGCCAGCAGTTTATCGCCAGGAGATACGCAGTATTTT. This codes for CASSLSPGDTQYF.

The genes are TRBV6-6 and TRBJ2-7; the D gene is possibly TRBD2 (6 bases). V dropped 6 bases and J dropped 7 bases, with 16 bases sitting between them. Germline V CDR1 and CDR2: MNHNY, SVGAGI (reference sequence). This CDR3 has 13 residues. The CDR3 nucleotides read TGTGCCAGCAGGGTGGATGATCGGGGGGAGCAGTACTTC. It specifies CASRVDDRGEQYF.

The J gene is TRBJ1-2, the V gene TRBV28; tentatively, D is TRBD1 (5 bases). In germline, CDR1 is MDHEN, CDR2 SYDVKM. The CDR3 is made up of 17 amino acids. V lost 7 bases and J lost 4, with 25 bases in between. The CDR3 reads CASNPVFGVSGGYGYTF. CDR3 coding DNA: TGTGCCAGCAATCCAGTTTTTGGAGTTTCGGGGGGCTATGGCTACACCTTC.

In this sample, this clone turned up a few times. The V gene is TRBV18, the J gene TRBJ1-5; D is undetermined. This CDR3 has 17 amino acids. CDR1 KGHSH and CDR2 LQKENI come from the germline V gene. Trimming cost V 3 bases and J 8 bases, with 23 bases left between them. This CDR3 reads CASSPSALQSPREPQHF. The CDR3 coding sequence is TGTGCCAGCTCACCGTCTGCCTTACAGAGCCCGCGGGAGCCCCAGCATTTT.

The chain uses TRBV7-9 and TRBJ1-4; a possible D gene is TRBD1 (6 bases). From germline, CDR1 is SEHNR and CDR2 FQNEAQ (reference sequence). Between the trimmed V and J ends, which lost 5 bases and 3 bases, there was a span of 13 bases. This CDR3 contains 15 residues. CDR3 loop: CASSPLQGPNEKLFF. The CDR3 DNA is TGTGCCAGCAGCCCGTTACAGGGACCTAATGAAAAACTGTTTTTT.

CDR3: CATLGGTISYNEQFF. Written as DNA, the CDR3 is TGTGCCACACTAGGGGGGACTATCTCCTACAATGAGCAGTTCTTC. The chain recombines TRBV28 with TRBJ2-1; D perhaps matches TRBD2 (7 bases). Per germline, CDR1 MDHEN and CDR2 SYDVKM. The CDR3 consists of 15 residues. V lost 10 bases, J lost 0 bases, and 16 bases lay in between.

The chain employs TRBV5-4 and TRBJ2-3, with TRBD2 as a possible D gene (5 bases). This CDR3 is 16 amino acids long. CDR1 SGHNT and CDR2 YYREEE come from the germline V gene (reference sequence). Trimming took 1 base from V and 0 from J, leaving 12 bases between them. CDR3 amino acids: CASSLTPGSSTDTQYF. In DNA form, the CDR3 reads TGTGCCAGCAGCTTGACTCCGGGGTCTAGCACAGATACGCAGTATTTT.

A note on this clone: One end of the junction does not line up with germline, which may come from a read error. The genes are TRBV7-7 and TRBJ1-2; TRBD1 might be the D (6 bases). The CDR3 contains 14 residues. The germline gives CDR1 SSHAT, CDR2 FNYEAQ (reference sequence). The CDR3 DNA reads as TGTGCTAGCAGCCCGGGGCACAGGGTCTATGGCTACACCTTC. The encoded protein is CASSPGHRVYGYTF.

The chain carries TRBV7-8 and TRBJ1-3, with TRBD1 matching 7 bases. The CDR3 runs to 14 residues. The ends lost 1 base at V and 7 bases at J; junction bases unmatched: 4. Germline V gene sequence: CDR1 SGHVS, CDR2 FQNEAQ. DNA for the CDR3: TGTGCCAGCAGCTTAGTCGCAGGGGGGAACACCATATATTTT. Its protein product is CASSLVAGGNTIYF.

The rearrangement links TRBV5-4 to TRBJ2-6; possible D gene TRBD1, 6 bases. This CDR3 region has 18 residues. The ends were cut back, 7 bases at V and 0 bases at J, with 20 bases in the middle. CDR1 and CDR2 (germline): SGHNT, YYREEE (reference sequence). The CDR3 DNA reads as TGTGCCAGCTGTGAGTTGGCAGGGGCATTCTCTGGGGCCAACGTCCTGACTTTC. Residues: CASCELAGAFSGANVLTF.

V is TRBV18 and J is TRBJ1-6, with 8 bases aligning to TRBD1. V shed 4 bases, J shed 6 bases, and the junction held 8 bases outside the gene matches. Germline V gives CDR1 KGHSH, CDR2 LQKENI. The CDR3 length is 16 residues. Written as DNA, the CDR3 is TGTGCCAGCTCACGAGACAGGGGAAACCCTAATTCACCCCTCCACTTT. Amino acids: CASSRDRGNPNSPLHF.

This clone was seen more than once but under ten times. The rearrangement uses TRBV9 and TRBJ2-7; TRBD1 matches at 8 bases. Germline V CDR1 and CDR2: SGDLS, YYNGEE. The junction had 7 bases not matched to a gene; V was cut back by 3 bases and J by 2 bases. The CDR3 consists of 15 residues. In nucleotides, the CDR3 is TGTGCCAGCAGCGGACGGACAGGGCTAACCTACGAGCAGTACTTC. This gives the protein CASSGRTGLTYEQYF.

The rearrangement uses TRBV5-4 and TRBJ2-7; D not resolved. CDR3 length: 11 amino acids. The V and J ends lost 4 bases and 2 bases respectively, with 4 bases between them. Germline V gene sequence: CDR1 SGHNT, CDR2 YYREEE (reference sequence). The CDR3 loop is CASSPTYEQYF. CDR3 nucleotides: TGTGCCAGCAGCCCCACCTACGAGCAGTACTTC.

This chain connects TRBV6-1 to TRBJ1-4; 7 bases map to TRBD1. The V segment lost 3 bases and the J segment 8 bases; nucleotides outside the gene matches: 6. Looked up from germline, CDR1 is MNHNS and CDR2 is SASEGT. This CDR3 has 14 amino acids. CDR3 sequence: CASSERTGREKLFF. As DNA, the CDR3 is TGTGCCAGCAGTGAGAGGACAGGCCGAGAAAAACTGTTTTTT.

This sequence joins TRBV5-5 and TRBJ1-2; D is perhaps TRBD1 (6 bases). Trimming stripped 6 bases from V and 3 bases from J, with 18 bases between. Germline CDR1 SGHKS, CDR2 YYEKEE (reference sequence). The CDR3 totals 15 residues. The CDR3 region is CASISGGWGHYGYTF. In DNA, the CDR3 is TGTGCCAGCATATCAGGAGGATGGGGGCACTATGGCTACACCTTC.

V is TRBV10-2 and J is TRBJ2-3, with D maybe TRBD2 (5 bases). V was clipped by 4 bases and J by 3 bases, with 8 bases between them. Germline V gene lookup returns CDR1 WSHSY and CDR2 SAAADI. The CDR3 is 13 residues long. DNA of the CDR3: TGCGCCAGCAGTGTTCGAGGGACAGATACGCAGTATTTT. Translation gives CASSVRGTDTQYF.

Here the CDR3 reads CASSSGQGYAEAFF. The CDR3 DNA is TGTGCCAGCAGTTCGGGACAGGGTTACGCTGAAGCTTTCTTT. The genes are TRBV28 and TRBJ1-1, with TRBD1 matching 9 bases. The CDR3 consists of 14 residues. V gave up 4 bases and J gave up 6 bases; unmatched junction bases: 6. The germline CDR1 and CDR2 sequences are MDHEN and SYDVKM.